The rows below give T cell receptor beta chains drawn from one sample of a study of cytomegalovirus exposure and HLA in healthy donors. Here immunoSEQ multiplex PCR was the method, and the copy in TCRdb shows in-frame clones only, minus some. The sample carries approximately 220,000 clones, around 80% recorded once. The sequenced sample consisted of PBMCs. The receptors stem from a man in his forties in good health and CMV-seronegative. Both conserved end residues are part of each CDR3. The order of the fields is V gene, D gene, J gene, clone size, CDR3 protein, CDR3 DNA. The D gene is left open where the match is weak. Only part of the rows carry a size: once, few, many, or a class if the clone is expanded.

v_gene: TRBV2
d_gene: .
j_gene: TRBJ2-1
abundance: .
CDR3aa: CASSVGGSESYNEQFF
CDR3nt: TGTGCCAGCAGTGTAGGTGGGAGCGAATCCTACAATGAGCAGTTCTTC

v_gene: TRBV18
d_gene: .
j_gene: TRBJ2-7
abundance: .
CDR3aa: CASSPSTGGYEQYF
CDR3nt: TGTGCCAGCTCACCATCGACAGGAGGCTACGAGCAGTACTTC

v_gene: TRBV18
d_gene: TRBD1
j_gene: TRBJ1-5
abundance: .
CDR3aa: CASSPAGGDQPQHF
CDR3nt: TGTGCCAGCTCGCCAGCAGGGGGTGATCAGCCCCAGCATTTT

v_gene: TRBV6-5
d_gene: .
j_gene: TRBJ1-5
abundance: once
CDR3aa: CASSYKEGNQPQHF
CDR3nt: TGTGCCAGCAGTTACAAGGAGGGAAATCAGCCCCAGCATTTT

v_gene: TRBV6-5
d_gene: TRBD1
j_gene: TRBJ1-3
abundance: .
CDR3aa: CASSYQGDGRGNTIYF
CDR3nt: TGTGCCAGCAGTTACCAGGGGGATGGAAGAGGAAACACCATATATTTT

v_gene: TRBV12-5
d_gene: TRBD1
j_gene: TRBJ2-7
abundance: .
CDR3aa: CASGLGQGWYEQYF
CDR3nt: TGTGCTAGTGGTTTGGGACAGGGCTGGTACGAGCAGTACTTC

v_gene: TRBV13
d_gene: .
j_gene: TRBJ2-1
abundance: few
CDR3aa: CASSAPAGLDVEQFF
CDR3nt: TGTGCCAGCAGCGCCCCCGCAGGGCTAGATGTTGAGCAGTTCTTC

v_gene: TRBV7-9
d_gene: TRBD2
j_gene: TRBJ2-1
abundance: .
CDR3aa: CASSSLSGSRYEQFF
CDR3nt: TGTGCCAGCAGCTCCCTTAGCGGGAGCCGATATGAGCAGTTCTTC

v_gene: TRBV7-9
d_gene: TRBD1
j_gene: TRBJ1-1
abundance: .
CDR3aa: CASSFPPAGGNTEAFF
CDR3nt: TGTGCCAGCAGCTTCCCCCCGGCAGGGGGGAACACTGAAGCTTTCTTT

v_gene: TRBV19
d_gene: .
j_gene: TRBJ1-4
abundance: .
CDR3aa: CASRRDNNEKLFF
CDR3nt: TGTGCCAGTCGCCGGGACAATAATGAAAAACTGTTTTTT

v_gene: TRBV7-2
d_gene: .
j_gene: TRBJ2-7
abundance: few
CDR3aa: CASTFSGLNEQYF
CDR3nt: TGTGCCAGCACCTTTAGCGGCTTAAACGAGCAGTACTTC

v_gene: TRBV5-1
d_gene: .
j_gene: TRBJ2-3
abundance: .
CDR3aa: CASSLGPRGPQDTQYF
CDR3nt: TGCGCCAGCAGCTTAGGACCTAGGGGTCCCCAAGATACGCAGTATTTT

v_gene: TRBV5-1
d_gene: .
j_gene: TRBJ1-4
abundance: .
CDR3aa: CASSLPLQGATNEKLFF
CDR3nt: TGCGCCAGCAGCCTCCCCCTACAGGGAGCAACTAATGAAAAACTGTTTTTT

v_gene: TRBV20-1
d_gene: .
j_gene: TRBJ1-3
abundance: .
CDR3aa: CSATRQGTIYF
CDR3nt: TGCAGTGCTACCCGTCAGGGAACCATATATTTT

v_gene: TRBV7-9
d_gene: .
j_gene: TRBJ2-5
abundance: .
CDR3aa: CSSSLVGLETQYF
CDR3nt: TGTTCCAGCAGCTTAGTGGGGCTGGAGACCCAGTACTTC

v_gene: TRBV6-1
d_gene: .
j_gene: TRBJ1-5
abundance: .
CDR3aa: CASSEGAGNQPQHF
CDR3nt: TGTGCCAGCAGTGAAGGGGCAGGCAATCAGCCCCAGCATTTT

v_gene: TRBV7-3
d_gene: .
j_gene: TRBJ1-1
abundance: .
CDR3aa: CASSLGGTGTEAFF
CDR3nt: TGTGCCAGCAGCTTAGGGGGTACAGGGACTGAAGCTTTCTTT

v_gene: TRBV27
d_gene: .
j_gene: TRBJ1-1
abundance: .
CDR3aa: CASSAGVNTEAFF
CDR3nt: TGTGCCAGCAGTGCGGGAGTGAACACTGAAGCTTTCTTT

v_gene: TRBV6-5
d_gene: TRBD1
j_gene: TRBJ1-5
abundance: .
CDR3aa: CASSDRVDQPQHF
CDR3nt: TGTGCCAGCAGTGACAGGGTCGATCAGCCCCAGCATTTT

v_gene: TRBV7-2
d_gene: .
j_gene: TRBJ2-7
abundance: .
CDR3aa: CASSLELRDTSYEQYF
CDR3nt: TGTGCCAGCAGCTTAGAACTTCGGGACACTTCCTACGAGCAGTACTTC

v_gene: TRBV7-9
d_gene: .
j_gene: TRBJ1-1
abundance: .
CDR3aa: CASSSDSGVGGAFF
CDR3nt: TGTGCCAGCAGCTCCGACAGCGGGGTTGGTGGAGCTTTCTTT

v_gene: TRBV28
d_gene: TRBD2
j_gene: TRBJ2-1
abundance: .
CDR3aa: CASSLLAGSYNEQFF
CDR3nt: TGTGCCAGCAGTTTATTAGCGGGCTCCTACAATGAGCAGTTCTTC

v_gene: TRBV7-8
d_gene: .
j_gene: TRBJ2-4
abundance: .
CDR3aa: CASSPSRRENIQYF
CDR3nt: TGTGCCAGCAGCCCCTCCCGGCGGGAAAACATTCAGTACTTC

v_gene: TRBV14
d_gene: .
j_gene: TRBJ2-7
abundance: .
CDR3aa: CASSQAFEQYF
CDR3nt: TGTGCCAGCAGCCAAGCTTTCGAGCAGTACTTC

v_gene: TRBV19
d_gene: .
j_gene: TRBJ1-1
abundance: .
CDR3aa: CATAQDPNTEAFF
CDR3nt: TGTGCCACAGCACAGGACCCGAACACTGAAGCTTTCTTT

v_gene: TRBV5-1
d_gene: .
j_gene: TRBJ1-2
abundance: few
CDR3aa: CASSLGPGYTNYGYTF
CDR3nt: TGCGCCAGCAGCTTGGGACCAGGGTATACTAACTATGGCTACACCTTC

v_gene: TRBV5-1
d_gene: TRBD1
j_gene: TRBJ2-7
abundance: few
CDR3aa: CASSSWTGSYEQYF
CDR3nt: TGCGCCAGCAGCTCGTGGACAGGGAGCTACGAGCAGTACTTC

v_gene: TRBV5-1
d_gene: .
j_gene: TRBJ2-3
abundance: .
CDR3aa: CASGPRELTDTQYF
CDR3nt: TGCGCCAGCGGCCCACGGGAGCTTACAGATACGCAGTATTTT

v_gene: TRBV2
d_gene: TRBD2
j_gene: TRBJ2-1
abundance: .
CDR3aa: CAILAGAEQFF
CDR3nt: TGTGCCATCCTAGCGGGGGCCGAGCAGTTCTTC

v_gene: TRBV7-8
d_gene: .
j_gene: TRBJ1-1
abundance: .
CDR3aa: CASSLSPAVLNTEAFF
CDR3nt: TGTGCCAGCAGCTTAAGTCCAGCGGTTTTGAACACTGAAGCTTTCTTT